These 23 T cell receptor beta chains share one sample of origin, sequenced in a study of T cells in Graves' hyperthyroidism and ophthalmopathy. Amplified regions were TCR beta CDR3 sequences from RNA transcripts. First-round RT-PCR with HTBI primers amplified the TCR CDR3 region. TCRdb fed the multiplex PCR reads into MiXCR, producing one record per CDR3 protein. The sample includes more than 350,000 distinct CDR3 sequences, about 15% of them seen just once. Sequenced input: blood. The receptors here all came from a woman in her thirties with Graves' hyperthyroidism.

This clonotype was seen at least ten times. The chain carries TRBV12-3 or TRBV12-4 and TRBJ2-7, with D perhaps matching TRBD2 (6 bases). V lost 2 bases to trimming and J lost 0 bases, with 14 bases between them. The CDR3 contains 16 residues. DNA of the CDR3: TGTGCCAGCAGTTTATGGGCGGGACTGGACTCCTACGAGCAGTACTTC. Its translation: CASSLWAGLDSYEQYF.

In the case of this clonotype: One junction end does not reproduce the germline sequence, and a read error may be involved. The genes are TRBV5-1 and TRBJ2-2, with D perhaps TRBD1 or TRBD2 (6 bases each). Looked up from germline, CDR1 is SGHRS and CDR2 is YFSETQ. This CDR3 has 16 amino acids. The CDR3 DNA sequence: TGTGCCAGCAGCCCCGACGGAGGGGGGAACACCGGGGAGCTGTTTTTT. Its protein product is CASSPDGGGNTGELFF.

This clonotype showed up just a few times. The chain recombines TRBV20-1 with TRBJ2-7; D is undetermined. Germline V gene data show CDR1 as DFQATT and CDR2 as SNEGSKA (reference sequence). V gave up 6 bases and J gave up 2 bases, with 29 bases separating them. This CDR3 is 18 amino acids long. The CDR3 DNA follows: TGCAGTGCGCGTACTGTCGGGCCATTCTTACATTCACCCTACGAGCAGTACTTC. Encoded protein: CSARTVGPFLHSPYEQYF.

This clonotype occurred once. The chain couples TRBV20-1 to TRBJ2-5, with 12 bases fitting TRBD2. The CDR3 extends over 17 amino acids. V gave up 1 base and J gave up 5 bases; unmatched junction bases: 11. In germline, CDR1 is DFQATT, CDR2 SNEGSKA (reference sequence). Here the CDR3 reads CSARGGLAGQAEETQYF. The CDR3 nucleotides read TGCAGTGCTAGAGGGGGACTAGCGGGCCAGGCGGAGGAGACCCAGTACTTC.

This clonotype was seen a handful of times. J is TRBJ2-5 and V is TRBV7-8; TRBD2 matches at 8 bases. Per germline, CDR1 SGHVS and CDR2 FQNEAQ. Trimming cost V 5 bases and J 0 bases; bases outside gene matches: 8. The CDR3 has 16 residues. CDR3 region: CASSPVGTRDQETQYF. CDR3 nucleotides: TGTGCCAGCAGCCCAGTCGGGACTAGGGACCAAGAGACCCAGTACTTC.

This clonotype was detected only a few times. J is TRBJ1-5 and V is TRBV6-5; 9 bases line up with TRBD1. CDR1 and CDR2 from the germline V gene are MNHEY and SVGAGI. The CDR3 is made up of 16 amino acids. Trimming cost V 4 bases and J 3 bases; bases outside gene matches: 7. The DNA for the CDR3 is TGTGCCAGCAGTTCGAAGACAGGGGGTTTCAATCAGCCCCAGCATTTT. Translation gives CASSSKTGGFNQPQHF.

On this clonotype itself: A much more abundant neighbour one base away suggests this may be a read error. The chain's CDR3 is CACRVDRGSGYEQYF. CDR3 DNA: TGTGCCTGCAGAGTGGACAGGGGTTCGGGCTACGAGCAGTACTTC. The chain links TRBV28 to TRBJ2-7; 9 nucleotides align to TRBD1. Germline CDR1 MDHEN, CDR2 SYDVKM. This CDR3 comprises 15 residues.

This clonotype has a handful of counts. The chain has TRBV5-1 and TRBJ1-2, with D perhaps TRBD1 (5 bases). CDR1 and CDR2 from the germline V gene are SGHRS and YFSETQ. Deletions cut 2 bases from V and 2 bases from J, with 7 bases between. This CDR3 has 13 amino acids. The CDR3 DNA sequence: TGCGCCAGCAGCTTTGAGGGGAACTATGGCTACACCTTC. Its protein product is CASSFEGNYGYTF.

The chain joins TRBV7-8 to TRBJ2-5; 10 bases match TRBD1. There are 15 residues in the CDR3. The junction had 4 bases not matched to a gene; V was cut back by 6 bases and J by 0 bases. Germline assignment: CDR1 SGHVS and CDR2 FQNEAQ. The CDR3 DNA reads TGTGCCAGCAGGACCGGGACAGGGGACCAAGAGACCCAGTACTTC. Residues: CASRTGTGDQETQYF.

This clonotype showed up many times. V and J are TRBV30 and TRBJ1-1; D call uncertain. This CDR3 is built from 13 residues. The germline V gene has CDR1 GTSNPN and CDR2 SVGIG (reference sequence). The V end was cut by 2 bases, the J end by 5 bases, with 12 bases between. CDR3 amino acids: CAWSLNRYTEAFF. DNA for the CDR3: TGTGCCTGGAGTCTCAACCGGTATACTGAAGCTTTCTTT.

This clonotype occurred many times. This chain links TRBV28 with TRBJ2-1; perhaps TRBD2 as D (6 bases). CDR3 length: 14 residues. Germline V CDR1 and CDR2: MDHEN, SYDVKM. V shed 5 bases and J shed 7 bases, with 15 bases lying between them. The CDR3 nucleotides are TGTGCCAGCAGTCGCGGGATCGCCTTGAATGAGCAGTTCTTC. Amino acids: CASSRGIALNEQFF.

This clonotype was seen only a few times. The CDR3 nucleotides are TGTGCCACCAGCAGAGATCTAAACAATAAACCCTGGGGGAATGAGCAGTTCTTC. It specifies CATSRDLNNKPWGNEQFF. V usage is TRBV15 and J usage is TRBJ2-1; possibly TRBD1 or TRBD2 for D (5 bases each). The V end lost 0 bases, the J end lost 7 bases, and 22 bases lay between the germline ends. Germline assignment: CDR1 LNHNV and CDR2 YYDKDF (reference sequence). The CDR3 runs 18 residues.

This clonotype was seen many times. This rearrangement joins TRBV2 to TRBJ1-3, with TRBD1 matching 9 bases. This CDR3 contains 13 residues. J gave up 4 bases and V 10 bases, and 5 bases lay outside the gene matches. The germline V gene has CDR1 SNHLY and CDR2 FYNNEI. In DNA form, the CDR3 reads TGTGCCATACGGACAGGGGACGGAAACACCATATATTTT. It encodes CAIRTGDGNTIYF.

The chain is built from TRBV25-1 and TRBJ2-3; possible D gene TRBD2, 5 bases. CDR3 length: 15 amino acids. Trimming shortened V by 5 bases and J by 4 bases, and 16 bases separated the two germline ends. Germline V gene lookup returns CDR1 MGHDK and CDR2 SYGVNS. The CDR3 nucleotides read TGTGCCAGCAGTTGGGGTTTGGCGGGCGCAGATACGCAGTATTTT. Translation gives CASSWGLAGADTQYF.

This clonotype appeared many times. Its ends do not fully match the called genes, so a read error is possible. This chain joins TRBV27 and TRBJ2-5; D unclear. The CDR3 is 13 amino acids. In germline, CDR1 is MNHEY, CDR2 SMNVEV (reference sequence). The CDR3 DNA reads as TGTACCAGCAGTTTATCATCTGAAGAGACCCAGTACTTC. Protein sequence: CTSSLSSEETQYF.

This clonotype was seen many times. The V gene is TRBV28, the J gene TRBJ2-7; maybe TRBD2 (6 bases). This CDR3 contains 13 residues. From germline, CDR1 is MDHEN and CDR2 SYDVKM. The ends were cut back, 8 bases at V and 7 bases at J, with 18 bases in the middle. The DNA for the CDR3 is TGTGCCAGCTTAGCGGTAGATCGAGGGGAGCAGTACTTC. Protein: CASLAVDRGEQYF.

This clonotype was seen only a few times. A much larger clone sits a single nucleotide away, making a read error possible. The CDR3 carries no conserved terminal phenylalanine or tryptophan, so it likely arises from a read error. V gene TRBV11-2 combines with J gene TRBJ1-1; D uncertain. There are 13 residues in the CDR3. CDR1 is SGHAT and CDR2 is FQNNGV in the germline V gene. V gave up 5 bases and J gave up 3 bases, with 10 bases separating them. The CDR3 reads CASSLSVDTEAFC. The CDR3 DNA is TGTGCCAGCAGCCTCTCGGTGGACACTGAAGCTTTCTGT.

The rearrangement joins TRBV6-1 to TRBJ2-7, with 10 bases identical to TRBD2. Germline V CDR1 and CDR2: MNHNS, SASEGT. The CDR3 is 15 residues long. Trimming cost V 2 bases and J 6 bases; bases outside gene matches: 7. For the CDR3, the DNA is TGTGCCAGCAGTGAACCTAGCGGGAGTAGATCCGAGCAGTACTTC. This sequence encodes CASSEPSGSRSEQYF.

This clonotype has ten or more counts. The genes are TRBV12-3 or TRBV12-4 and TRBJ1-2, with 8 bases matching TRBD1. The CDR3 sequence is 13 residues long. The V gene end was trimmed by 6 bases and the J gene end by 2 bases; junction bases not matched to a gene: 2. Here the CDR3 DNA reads TGTGCCAGCAGACAGGGGGGAAACTATGGCTACACCTTC. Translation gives CASRQGGNYGYTF.

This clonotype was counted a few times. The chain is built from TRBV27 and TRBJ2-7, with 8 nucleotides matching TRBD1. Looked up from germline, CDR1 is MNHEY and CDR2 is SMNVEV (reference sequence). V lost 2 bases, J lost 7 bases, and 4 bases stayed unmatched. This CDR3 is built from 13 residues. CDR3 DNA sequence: TGTGCCAGCAGTTTAGGGACAGGTCGGGAGCAGTACTTC. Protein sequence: CASSLGTGREQYF.

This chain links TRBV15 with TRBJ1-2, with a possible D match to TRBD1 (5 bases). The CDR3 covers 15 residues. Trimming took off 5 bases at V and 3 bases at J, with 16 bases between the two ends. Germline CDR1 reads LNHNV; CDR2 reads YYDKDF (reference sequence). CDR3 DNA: TGTGCCACCAGCTCTTTGGACACTCTCTACTATGGCTACACCTTC. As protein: CATSSLDTLYYGYTF.

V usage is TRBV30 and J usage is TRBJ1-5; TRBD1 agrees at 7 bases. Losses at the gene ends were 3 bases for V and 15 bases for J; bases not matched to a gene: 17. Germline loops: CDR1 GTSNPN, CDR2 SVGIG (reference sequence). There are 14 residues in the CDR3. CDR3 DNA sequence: TGTGCCTGGAGGGCCCGGGACAGCCTTAGTGCATGGCATTTT. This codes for CAWRARDSLSAWHF.

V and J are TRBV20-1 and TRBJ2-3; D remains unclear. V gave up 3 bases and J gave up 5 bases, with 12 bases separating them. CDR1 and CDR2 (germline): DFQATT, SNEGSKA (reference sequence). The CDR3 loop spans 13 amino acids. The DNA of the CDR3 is TGCAGTGCTAGGGGTCTAGTGGTAGATACGCAGTATTTT. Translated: CSARGLVVDTQYF.